This TCR beta chain stems from a study of cytomegalovirus exposure and HLA in healthy donors. V shed 4 bases and J shed 1 base, with 9 bases lying between them. CDR1 and CDR2 (germline): SGHNT, YYREEE (reference sequence). CDR3 length equals 15 residues. The PCR had 60 Vbeta and 13 Jbeta primers. TCRdb's table, derived via immunoSEQ multiplex PCR, lists solely in-frame clones and lacks some. This repertoire shows some 140,000 clones, approximately 75% found once; its top ten account for approximately 2.8%. Healthy bone marrow donors formed the donor group. The chain couples TRBV5-4 to TRBJ2-6; D is ambiguous. The clonotype was recovered from a young man in good health and CMV-seronegative. Sequenced input: PBMCs. For the CDR3, the DNA is TGTGCCAGCAGCCCCTACGCTTCTGGGGCCAACGTCCTGACTTTC. It is translated as CASSPYASGANVLTF.